This T cell receptor beta chain emerged from a study of blood T cell repertoires in COVID-19. Overall study: Samples representing acute and convalescent COVID-19 were sourced from the United States, Italy and Spain. Nucleic acid was either cDNA or gDNA, and it came from T cells, B-cell-depleted T cells, or PBMCs.

The junction had 13 bases not matched to a gene; V was cut back by 6 bases and J by 10 bases. The CDR3 extends over 15 amino acids. The germline V gene encodes CDR1 SGHTA and CDR2 FQGNSA. Authors' methods: The assay estimated nucleated cells by amplifying reference gene primers. The table came from immunoSEQ multiplex PCR; TCRdb's copy has only in-frame clones and leaves some out. The V and J calls and clone size were taken over from that table, and D and trimming were inferred from the DNA. The table includes about 73,000 clones, roughly four fifths detected once. This receptor was obtained from a human donor in a cohort sampled during active COVID-19. The chain links TRBV7-2 to TRBJ2-1; 9 nucleotides line up with TRBD2. The sequencing sample was made of peripheral blood. The CDR3 region is CASSRGGGASEEQFF. CDR3 DNA sequence: TGTGCCAGCAGTAGGGGCGGGGGGGCCTCGGAGGAGCAGTTCTTC.